This TCR beta chain derives from a study of Tregs in tolerant kidney transplant recipients. Profiled with immunoSEQ multiplex PCR; TCRdb holds only in-frame clones, not every one. Here the sample spans approximately 93,000 clones, approximately 93% being singletons. With V trimmed by 4 bases and J by 4 bases, 5 bases remained unmatched. The CDR3 consists of 15 residues. Germline V CDR1 and CDR2: SGHNT, YYREEE (reference sequence). This TCR derives from a human donor who received a combined kidney and bone marrow transplant. J is TRBJ1-4 and V is TRBV5-4; 9 bases are shared with TRBD1. The material sequenced was CD4+ T cells from blood, taken before the transplant. The CDR3 region has the DNA TGTGCCAGCAGCAGACAGGGGGGGAATAATGAAAAACTGTTTTTT. Amino acid sequence: CASSRQGGNNEKLFF.